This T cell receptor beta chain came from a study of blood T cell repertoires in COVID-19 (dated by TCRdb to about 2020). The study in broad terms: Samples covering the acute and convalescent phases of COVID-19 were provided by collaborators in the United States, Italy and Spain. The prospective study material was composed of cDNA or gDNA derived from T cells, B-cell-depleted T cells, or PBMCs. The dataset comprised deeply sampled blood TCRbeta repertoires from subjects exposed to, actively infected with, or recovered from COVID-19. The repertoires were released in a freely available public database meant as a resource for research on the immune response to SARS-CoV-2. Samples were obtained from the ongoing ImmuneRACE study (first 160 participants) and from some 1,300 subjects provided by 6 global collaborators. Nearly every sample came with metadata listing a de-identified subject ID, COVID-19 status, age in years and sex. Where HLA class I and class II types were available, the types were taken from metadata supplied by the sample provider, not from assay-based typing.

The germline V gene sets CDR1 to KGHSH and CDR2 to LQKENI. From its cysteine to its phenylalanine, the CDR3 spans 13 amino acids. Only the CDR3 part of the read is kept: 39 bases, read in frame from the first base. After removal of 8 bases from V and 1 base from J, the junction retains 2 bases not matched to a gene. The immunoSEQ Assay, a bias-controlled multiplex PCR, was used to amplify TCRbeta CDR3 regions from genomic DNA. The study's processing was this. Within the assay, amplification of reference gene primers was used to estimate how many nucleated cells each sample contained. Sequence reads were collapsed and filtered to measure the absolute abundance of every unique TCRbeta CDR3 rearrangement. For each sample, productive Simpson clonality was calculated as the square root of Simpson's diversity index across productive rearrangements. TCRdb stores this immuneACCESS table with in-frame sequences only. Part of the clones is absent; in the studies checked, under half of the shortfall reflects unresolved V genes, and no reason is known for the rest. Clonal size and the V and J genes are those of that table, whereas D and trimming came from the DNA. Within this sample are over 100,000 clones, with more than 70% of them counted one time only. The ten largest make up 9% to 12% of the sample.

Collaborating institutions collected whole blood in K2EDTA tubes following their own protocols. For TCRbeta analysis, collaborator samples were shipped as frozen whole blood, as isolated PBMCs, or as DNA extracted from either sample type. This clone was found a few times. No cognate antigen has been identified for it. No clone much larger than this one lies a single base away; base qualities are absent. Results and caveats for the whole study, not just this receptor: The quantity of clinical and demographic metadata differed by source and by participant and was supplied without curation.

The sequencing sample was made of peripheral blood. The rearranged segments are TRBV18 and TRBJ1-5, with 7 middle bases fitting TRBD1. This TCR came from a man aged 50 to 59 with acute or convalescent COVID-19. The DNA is TGTGCCAGCCGGGACAGCAGCAATCAGCCCCAGCATTTT. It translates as CASRDSSNQPQHF.